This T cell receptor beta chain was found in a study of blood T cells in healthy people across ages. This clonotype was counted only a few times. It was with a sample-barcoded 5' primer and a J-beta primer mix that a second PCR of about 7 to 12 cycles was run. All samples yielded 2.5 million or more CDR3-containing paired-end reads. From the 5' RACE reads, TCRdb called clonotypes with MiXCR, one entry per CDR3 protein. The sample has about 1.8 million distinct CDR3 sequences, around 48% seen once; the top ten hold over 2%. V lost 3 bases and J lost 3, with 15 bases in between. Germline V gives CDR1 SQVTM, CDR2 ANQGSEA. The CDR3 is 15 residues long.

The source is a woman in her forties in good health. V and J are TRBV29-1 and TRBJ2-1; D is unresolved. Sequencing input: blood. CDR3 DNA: TGCAGCGTTGAGGCGGTAACAGATAACTACAATGAGCAGTTCTTC. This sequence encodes CSVEAVTDNYNEQFF.